This T cell receptor (beta chain) was profiled in a study of T cell clones after liver transplantation (dated by TCRdb to between 2018 and 2020). General notes on the study: ITN030ST, the source of the samples, was a randomized trial that attempted immunosuppression withdrawal within 2 years of liver transplantation. Donor-reactive T cell clones were identified using TCRbeta sequencing after a pre-transplant mixed lymphocyte reaction and were then followed in post-transplant blood. As an antigen-independent comparator for the donor-reactive sequences, third party-reactive TCRbeta sequences from pre-transplant MLRs were identified as well. Three of the eight recipients were HCV-positive; the others were transplanted for non-autoimmune, non-viral indications. Subjects received no induction therapy and standard immunosuppression until randomization at 12-24 months post-transplant. To count as tolerant, a recipient had to stay completely off immunosuppression for at least one year without liver enzymes climbing beyond twice the upper limit of normal. Blood samples were collected pre-transplant, then pre-randomization ahead of withdrawal, and finally post-randomization once withdrawal had either been completed or failed. Of the 8 liver transplant recipients making up the studied cohort, 3 were classified as tolerant and 5 as non-tolerant. The investigation overall reported the following: The decline in donor-reactive sequences exceeded the decline in third party-reactive sequences, suggesting partial antigen-specific deletion that was unrelated to withdrawal success. Once repertoire turnover was taken into account, donor-reactive detection showed a significant reduction for CD4 in 7 of 8 subjects and for CD8 in 8 of 8. A significant post-transplant decrease in circulating donor-reactive CD4 TCRbeta sequences was observed in 5 of 8 subjects, irrespective of tolerance or HCV status. Because of small, heterogeneous patient numbers and non-standardized post-transplant time points, the conclusions were only preliminary. Low numbers of available donor cells limited the measurable donor-reactive repertoire in two subjects. Because no allograft tissue specimens were available, donor-reactive T cells may have migrated into the graft instead of being deleted.

High-throughput TCRbeta CDR3 sequencing of frozen genomic DNA was performed by immunoSEQ, with PCR amplification, mapping, bias correction and internal controls included. As for how the authors treated the data: Productive rearrangements were retained, and unique TCRbeta sequences were defined by the CDR3 nucleotide sequence together with the V and J gene. A sequence counted as donor-reactive only if the sequence showed at least 5-fold expansion in CFSE-low cells compared with unstimulated pre-transplant cells and had a frequency of at least 0.01%. Minimum frequency thresholds were set for each subject on the basis of the unstimulated sample with the lowest template count, so that a detection power of at least 90% was ensured. Jensen-Shannon divergence between the top 1000 TCRbeta sequences after and before transplant was used to measure repertoire turnover. Changes in detection of donor-reactive sequences were tested with two-sided Fisher's exact tests. Sourced from immuneACCESS, this table was stored by TCRdb with only in-frame sequences that have V and J called. A share of the clones is absent; for the studies checked, an unresolved V gene accounts for under half, and the remainder has no known explanation. Clone size and the V and J calls come from that table; the DNA yielded D and trimming. Here the sample has 55,000 to 70,000 clones; about 91% occur a single time. The ten top clones hold approximately 0.92% of the sample.

Unstimulated PBMCs, after thawing, were stained for CD3, CD4 and CD8 and then FACS-sorted into CD3+CD4+ and CD3+CD8+ populations. Each of the 8 studied subjects was randomized to immunosuppression withdrawal. The Qiagen DNeasy Blood and Tissue Kit was used for isolation of genomic DNA. From cysteine to phenylalanine, the CDR3 is 16 amino acids long. Only CDR3 DNA is held: 48 bases, read in frame from base 1. The V end loses 0 bases and the J end loses 5 bases, and a stretch of 17 bases separates them. CDR1 is given as SGDLS and CDR2 as YYNGEE, both from the germline V gene. With respect to this clone: The target of this receptor is not known. The record has no base qualities; no much larger clone is one base away.

The receptor's source is a human patient who received a liver transplant. After a transplant, not all T cells may be the patient's own; some may come from the graft donor. The sequencing used CD4+ T cells from blood, collected approximately 25 months after liver transplant. Recombination joined TRBV9 with TRBJ2-5; a confident D gene designation cannot be given. For the CDR3, the sequence is CASSVGVGDPAETQYF. In nucleotide form, the sequence is TGTGCCAGCAGCGTAGGGGTAGGAGACCCCGCGGAGACCCAGTACTTC.